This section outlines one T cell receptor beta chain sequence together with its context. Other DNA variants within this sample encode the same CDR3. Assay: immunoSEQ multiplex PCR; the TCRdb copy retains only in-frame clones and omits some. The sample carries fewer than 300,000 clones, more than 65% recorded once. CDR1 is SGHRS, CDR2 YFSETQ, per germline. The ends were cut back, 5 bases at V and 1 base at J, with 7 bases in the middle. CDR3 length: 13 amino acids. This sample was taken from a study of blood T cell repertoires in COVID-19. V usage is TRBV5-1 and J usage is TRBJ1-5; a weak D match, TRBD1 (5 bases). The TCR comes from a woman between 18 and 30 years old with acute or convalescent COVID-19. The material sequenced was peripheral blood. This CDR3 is CASRQGSNQPQHF. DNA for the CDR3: TGCGCCAGCAGGCAGGGAAGCAATCAGCCCCAGCATTTT.